Listed here are 31 T cell receptor beta chains from one sample, sequenced in a study of CD8 T cells in Susac syndrome. Reverse transcription of roughly 0.45 to 1 ug RNA used random hexamers. TCRdb redid the calling of the immunoSEQ multiplex PCR reads with MiXCR, one entry per CDR3 protein. The sample includes more than 65,000 distinct CDR3 sequences, approximately 93% of them seen just once. The sequenced sample consisted of CD8+ T cells from PBMCs. All receptors derive from a human donor with multiple sclerosis.

The V and J genes are TRBV30 and TRBJ1-1, with D possibly being TRBD1 (6 bases). The germline V gene encodes CDR1 GTSNPN and CDR2 SVGIG (reference sequence). Trimming left V 4 bases short and J 12 bases short, with 21 bases between. CDR3 length equals 13 residues. In DNA form, the CDR3 reads TGTGCCTGGATATTGCAGGGAACAGGGAGAACTTTCTTT. Residues: CAWILQGTGRTFF.

The chain links TRBV15 to TRBJ2-1; D gene uncertain. Deletions cut 6 bases from V and 5 bases from J, with 5 bases between. Germline lookup yields CDR1 LNHNV and CDR2 YYDKDF (reference sequence). The CDR3 is made up of 11 amino acids. The CDR3 protein is CATSLDNEQFF. DNA of the CDR3: TGTGCCACCAGTCTGGACAATGAGCAGTTCTTC.

The J gene is TRBJ1-1, the V gene TRBV5-1; D ambiguous. The CDR3 is 17 residues long. Germline V CDR1 and CDR2: SGHRS, YFSETQ. Trimming stripped 0 bases from V and 4 bases from J, with 19 bases between. In nucleotides, the CDR3 is TGCGCCAGCAGCTTGGCCCCGAGAGAATTCAGCGGCACTGAAGCTTTCTTT. This sequence encodes CASSLAPREFSGTEAFF.

The chain links TRBV20-1 to TRBJ2-1; D not resolved. V dropped 2 bases and J dropped 7 bases, with 21 bases sitting between them. The CDR3 runs to 16 residues. The V gene's germline CDR1 is DFQATT and CDR2 SNEGSKA (reference sequence). The CDR3 nucleotides read TGCAGTGCTAGACACGCGTCTAGTCAAGTTTGGAATGAGCAGTTCTTC. Its translation is CSARHASSQVWNEQFF.

V and J are TRBV15 and TRBJ1-1, with unresolved D. CDR1 and CDR2 (germline): LNHNV, YYDKDF (reference sequence). V shed 5 bases and J shed 3 bases, with 16 bases lying between them. The CDR3 sequence is 15 residues long. CDR3 loop: CATSSPLEGDTEAFF. The CDR3 DNA reads as TGTGCCACCAGCTCACCTCTGGAGGGAGACACTGAAGCTTTCTTT.

The V call is TRBV19, the J call TRBJ2-5; D gene uncertain. V shed 5 bases and J shed 2 bases, with 12 bases lying between them. CDR3 length: 14 amino acids. The germline V gene has CDR1 LNHDA and CDR2 SQIVND (reference sequence). CDR3 amino acids: CASSSVREQETQYF. The CDR3 DNA sequence: TGTGCCAGTAGTTCCGTCCGAGAGCAAGAGACCCAGTACTTC.

J is TRBJ2-7 and V is TRBV6-5; 8 bases line up with TRBD2. Looked up from germline, CDR1 is MNHEY and CDR2 is SVGAGI. This CDR3 has 13 residues. Unmatched junction bases numbered 7, after V lost 7 bases and J lost 5 bases. The CDR3 loop is CASTKRGFNEQYF. CDR3 sequence (DNA): TGTGCCAGCACTAAGCGGGGGTTCAACGAGCAGTACTTC.

J is TRBJ2-1 and V is TRBV29-1; D ambiguous. Trimming shortened V by 5 bases and J by 6 bases, and 14 bases separated the two germline ends. This CDR3 contains 13 residues. CDR1 SQVTM and CDR2 ANQGSEA come from the germline V gene. In DNA, the CDR3 is TGCAGCGTTCTTGGCCCCCGAGGCAATGAGCAGTTCTTC. Protein product: CSVLGPRGNEQFF.

The table lists this clonotype with a count of one. V usage is TRBV24-1 and J usage is TRBJ2-7; maybe TRBD2 (7 bases). CDR1 and CDR2 from the germline V gene are KGHDR and SFDVKD. The CDR3 runs 12 residues. V was shortened by 11 bases and J by 7 bases, with 17 bases between the two germline ends. The CDR3 DNA reads TGTGCCAAGCGGGCGGGGGCTCATGAGCAGTACTTC. Translating it yields CAKRAGAHEQYF.

The CDR3 bases are TGCAGCTCGGGGGGCCGGGAAGTTGAGCAGTTCTTC. Residues: CSSGGREVEQFF. The chain employs TRBV29-1 and TRBJ2-1, with D tentatively TRBD2 (7 bases). CDR3 size: 12 residues. With 8 bases removed from V and 9 bases from J, the gap between germline ends came to 17 bases. The germline V gene has CDR1 SQVTM and CDR2 ANQGSEA.

The chain combines TRBV10-3 with TRBJ2-7; D uncertain. The CDR3 is 14 amino acids. Germline V gives CDR1 ENHRY, CDR2 SYGVKD. Trimming removed 7 bases at V and 1 base at J, with 14 bases between. CDR3 amino acids: CAITGAKFSYEQYF. The CDR3 DNA sequence: TGTGCCATCACAGGAGCGAAGTTTTCCTACGAGCAGTACTTC.

This chain links TRBV6-4 with TRBJ2-2; 9 nucleotides match TRBD1. The CDR3 spans 15 residues. Germline assignment: CDR1 MRHNA and CDR2 SNTAGT. V dropped 5 bases and J dropped 5; count of bases not matched to a gene: 6. Here the CDR3 reads CASSPGQGETGELFF. CDR3 sequence (DNA): TGTGCCAGCAGTCCGGGACAGGGCGAAACCGGGGAGCTGTTTTTT.

This CDR3 is CASSHLAGGTDTQYF. CDR3 in DNA: TGTGCCAGCAGCCACCTAGCGGGGGGCACAGATACGCAGTATTTT. This chain links TRBV3-1 with TRBJ2-3, with TRBD2 matching over 10 bases. Losses at the gene ends were 3 bases for V and 1 base for J; bases not matched to a gene: 1. From germline, CDR1 is LGHDT and CDR2 YNNKEL (reference sequence). The CDR3 extends over 15 amino acids.

The rearrangement uses TRBV2 and TRBJ2-7; no reliable D call. The CDR3 spans 11 residues. The V gene's germline CDR1 is SNHLY and CDR2 FYNNEI. With 6 bases removed from V and 3 bases from J, the gap between germline ends came to 6 bases. CDR3 amino acids: CASRYSYEQYF. The CDR3 DNA follows: TGTGCCAGCAGATACAGCTACGAGCAGTACTTC.

This chain connects TRBV29-1 to TRBJ2-1, with 7 bases that match TRBD2. CDR1 and CDR2 from the germline V gene are SQVTM and ANQGSEA. V was clipped by 0 bases and J by 6 bases; unmatched bases: 11. The CDR3 runs to 16 residues. The CDR3 DNA reads TGCAGCGTTGAAGACCCCCTCGGGGAGGGGATCAATGAGCAGTTCTTC. Amino acids: CSVEDPLGEGINEQFF.

This sequence joins TRBV12-3 or TRBV12-4 and TRBJ2-5; D gene ambiguous. V gave up 3 bases and J gave up 5 bases, with 7 bases separating them. This CDR3 contains 12 residues. For the CDR3, the DNA is TGTGCCAGCAGTTTTCTAATCGAGACCCAGTACTTC. It is translated as CASSFLIETQYF.

The table lists this clonotype with a count of one. This rearrangement joins TRBV5-1 to TRBJ2-7; 9 bases line up with TRBD1. CDR3 length: 14 amino acids. The J segment lost 3 bases and the V segment lost 2 bases, leaving 3 bases of the junction unmatched. Germline CDR1 SGHRS, CDR2 YFSETQ. The CDR3 coding sequence is TGCGCCAGCAGCTTTCGACAGGGGGACTACGAGCAGTACTTC. Translation: CASSFRQGDYEQYF.

The V gene is TRBV29-1, the J gene TRBJ1-2, with D maybe TRBD1 (5 bases). CDR1 and CDR2 from the germline V gene are SQVTM and ANQGSEA. This CDR3 is built from 11 residues. CDR3 in amino acids: CTAAEGSGYTF. The CDR3 nucleotides are TGCACTGCAGCGGAGGGGAGCGGCTACACCTTC. Full variable domain (missing parts from reference TRBV29-1 and TRBJ1-2): SAVISQKPSRDICQRGTSLTIQCQVDSQVTMMFWYRQQPGQSLTLIATANQGSEATYESGFVIDKFPISRPNLTFSTLTVSNMSPEDSSIYLCTAAEGSGYTFGSGTRLTVV.

Only one count was recorded for this clonotype. The chain employs TRBV2 and TRBJ2-1, with D hard to call. V lost 7 bases and J 3 bases, leaving 10 bases between the germline ends. The germline gives CDR1 SNHLY, CDR2 FYNNEI. There are 13 residues in the CDR3. CDR3 sequence: CASIQIFYNEQFF. CDR3 nucleotides: TGTGCCAGCATCCAGATTTTCTACAATGAGCAGTTCTTC.

The chain couples TRBV4-3 to TRBJ2-7, with D possibly TRBD2 on 7 matching bases. V was pared by 0 bases and J by 1 base, with 16 bases between. This CDR3 spans 17 amino acids. The germline CDR1 and CDR2 sequences are LGHNA and YSLEER. Here the CDR3 reads CASSQERGGVLSYEQYF. CDR3 nucleotides: TGCGCCAGCAGCCAAGAGAGGGGGGGGGTTCTATCCTACGAGCAGTACTTC.

The V and J genes are TRBV20-1 and TRBJ2-5, with D possibly matching TRBD2 (6 bases). The CDR3 is made up of 20 amino acids. V was cut by 1 base and J by 5 bases, with 32 bases left in between. CDR1 is DFQATT, CDR2 SNEGSKA, per germline (reference sequence). CDR3: CSARGELRGVGGGPLETQYF. As DNA, the CDR3 is TGCAGTGCTAGAGGGGAGCTTAGGGGTGTGGGCGGAGGGCCCTTGGAGACCCAGTACTTC.

The chain uses TRBV24-1 and TRBJ2-5; 10 positions agree with TRBD1. Per germline, CDR1 KGHDR and CDR2 SFDVKD. Trimming cost V 3 bases and J 8 bases; bases outside gene matches: 11. The CDR3 contains 16 residues. The CDR3 is CATSDGTGQGQSTQYF. CDR3 sequence (DNA): TGTGCCACCAGTGATGGGACGGGACAGGGGCAGAGTACCCAGTACTTC.

The chain employs TRBV7-9 and TRBJ1-5; no clear D gene. The CDR3 consists of 14 residues. Deletions cut 1 base from V and 0 bases from J, with 4 bases between. CDR1 and CDR2 from the germline V gene are SEHNR and FQNEAQ (reference sequence). The CDR3 sequence: CASSLESSNQPQHF. Written as DNA, the CDR3 is TGTGCCAGCAGCTTAGAAAGTAGCAATCAGCCCCAGCATTTT.

The chain carries TRBV6-2 or TRBV6-3 and TRBJ2-1; 7 bases line up with TRBD1. The CDR3 totals 12 residues. In germline, CDR1 is MNHEY, CDR2 SVGEGT. V lost 6 bases and J lost 8; bases outside the gene matches: 4. Here the CDR3 reads CASSTGADEQFF. DNA of the CDR3: TGTGCCAGCAGCACAGGGGCAGATGAGCAGTTCTTC.

The CDR3 here is CALEGGWEETQYF. The CDR3 DNA sequence: TGTGCCTTGGAAGGGGGGTGGGAAGAGACCCAGTACTTC. The chain employs TRBV30 and TRBJ2-5; D may be TRBD1 or TRBD2 (6 bases each). The CDR3 covers 13 residues. CDR1 and CDR2 (germline): GTSNPN, SVGIG (reference sequence). V was pared by 7 bases and J by 3 bases, with 15 bases between.

This sequence joins TRBV11-2 and TRBJ1-5; TRBD1 might be the D (5 bases). This CDR3 contains 16 residues. Germline CDR1 and CDR2: SGHAT and FQNNGV. Trimming took 1 base from V and 5 from J, leaving 15 bases between them. CDR3 sequence reads: CASSLGQILPDQPQHF. CDR3 in DNA: TGTGCCAGCAGCTTAGGACAGATTCTTCCTGATCAGCCCCAGCATTTT.

This rearrangement joins TRBV7-9 to TRBJ2-1; D ambiguous. V was clipped by 4 bases and J by 6 bases, with 10 bases between them. This CDR3 contains 13 residues. Germline V gene sequence: CDR1 SEHNR, CDR2 FQNEAQ (reference sequence). In nucleotides, the CDR3 is TGTGCCAGCAGCTCGAGACCAGTCAATGAGCAGTTCTTC. This gives the protein CASSSRPVNEQFF.

V is TRBV28 and J is TRBJ1-1; TRBD1 matches at 9 bases. The CDR3 runs 14 residues. Germline V lookup: CDR1 MDHEN, CDR2 SYDVKM. V was clipped by 6 bases and J by 2 bases; unmatched bases: 4. This CDR3 reads CASSETGGNTEAFF. CDR3 coding DNA: TGTGCCAGCAGCGAAACAGGGGGCAACACTGAAGCTTTCTTT.

The V and J genes are TRBV3-1 and TRBJ2-1; D is undetermined. V lost 1 base, J lost 6 bases, and 7 bases lay in between. Germline V gene data show CDR1 as LGHDT and CDR2 as YNNKEL (reference sequence). This CDR3 contains 13 residues. This CDR3 is CASSQVGFNEQFF. For the CDR3, the DNA is TGTGCCAGCAGCCAAGTAGGTTTCAATGAGCAGTTCTTC.

This sequence joins TRBV20-1 and TRBJ2-7; the D is unclear. CDR3 length: 14 amino acids. Trimming removed 0 bases at V and 2 bases at J, with 11 bases between. The germline V gene encodes CDR1 DFQATT and CDR2 SNEGSKA (reference sequence). The CDR3 sequence: CSARDWQLTYEQYF. The CDR3 DNA is TGCAGTGCTAGAGACTGGCAGTTAACCTACGAGCAGTACTTC.

The chain links TRBV9 to TRBJ1-1; no definite D call. Germline V gene sequence: CDR1 SGDLS, CDR2 YYNGEE. This CDR3 region has 14 residues. Deletions cut 4 bases from V and 2 bases from J, with 12 bases between. CDR3 in amino acids: CASSLDTGNTEAFF. The CDR3 region has the DNA TGTGCCAGCAGCCTTGACACGGGCAACACTGAAGCTTTCTTT.